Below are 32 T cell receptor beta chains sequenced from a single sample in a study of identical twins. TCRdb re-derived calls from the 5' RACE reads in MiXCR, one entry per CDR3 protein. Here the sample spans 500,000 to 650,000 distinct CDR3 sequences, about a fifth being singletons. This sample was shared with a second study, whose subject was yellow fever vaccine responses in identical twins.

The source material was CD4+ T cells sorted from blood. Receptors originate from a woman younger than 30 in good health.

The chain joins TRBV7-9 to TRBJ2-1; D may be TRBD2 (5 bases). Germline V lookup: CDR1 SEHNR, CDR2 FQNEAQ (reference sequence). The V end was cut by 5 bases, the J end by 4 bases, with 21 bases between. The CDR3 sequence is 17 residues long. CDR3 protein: CASSPSGSAVFYNEQFF. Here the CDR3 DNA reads TGTGCCAGCAGCCCTTCGGGGTCGGCGGTCTTTTACAATGAGCAGTTCTTC.

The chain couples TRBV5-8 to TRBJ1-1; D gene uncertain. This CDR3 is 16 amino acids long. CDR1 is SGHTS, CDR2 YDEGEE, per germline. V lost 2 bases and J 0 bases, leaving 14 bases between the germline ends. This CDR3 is CASSFLPPSLNTEAFF. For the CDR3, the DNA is TGTGCCAGCAGCTTTTTACCGCCTTCGTTGAACACTGAAGCTTTCTTT. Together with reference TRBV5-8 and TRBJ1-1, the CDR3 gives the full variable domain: EAGVTQSPTHLIKTRGQQATLRCSPISGHTSVYWYQQALGLGLQFLLWYDEGEERNRGNFPPRFSGRQFPNYSSELNVNALELEDSALYLCASSFLPPSLNTEAFFGQGTRLTVV.

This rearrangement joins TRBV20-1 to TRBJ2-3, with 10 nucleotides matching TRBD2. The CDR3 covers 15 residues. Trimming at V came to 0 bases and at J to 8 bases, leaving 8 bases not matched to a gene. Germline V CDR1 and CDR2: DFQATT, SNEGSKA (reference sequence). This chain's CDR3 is CSARDTAGGPVTQYF. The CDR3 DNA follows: TGCAGTGCTAGAGATACAGCGGGGGGGCCTGTTACGCAGTATTTT.

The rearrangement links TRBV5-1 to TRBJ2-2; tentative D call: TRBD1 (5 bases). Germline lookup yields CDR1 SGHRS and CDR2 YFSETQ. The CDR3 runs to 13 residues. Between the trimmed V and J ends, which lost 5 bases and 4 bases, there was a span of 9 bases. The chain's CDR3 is CASSTRVTGELFF. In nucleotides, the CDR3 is TGCGCCAGCAGTACCAGGGTCACCGGGGAGCTGTTTTTT.

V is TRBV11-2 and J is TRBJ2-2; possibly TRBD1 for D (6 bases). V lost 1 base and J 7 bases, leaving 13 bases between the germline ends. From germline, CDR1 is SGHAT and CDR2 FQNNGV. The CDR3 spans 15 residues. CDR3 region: CASSLVGGPGGELFF. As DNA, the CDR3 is TGTGCCAGCAGCTTAGTAGGGGGACCGGGCGGGGAGCTGTTTTTT.

CDR3 coding DNA: TGTGCCAGCAGTCGTGGACCGTCCCCCTCTGAAGCTTTCTTT. Residues: CASSRGPSPSEAFF. The chain combines TRBV12-3 or TRBV12-4 with TRBJ1-1; D uncertain. The CDR3 runs 14 residues. Between the trimmed V and J ends, which lost 5 bases and 6 bases, there was a span of 16 bases.

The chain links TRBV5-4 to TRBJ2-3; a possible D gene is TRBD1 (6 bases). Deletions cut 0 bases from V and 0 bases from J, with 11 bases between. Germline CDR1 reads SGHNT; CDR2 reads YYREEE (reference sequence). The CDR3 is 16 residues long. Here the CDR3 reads CASSLVGGPSTDTQYF. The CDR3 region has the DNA TGTGCCAGCAGCTTGGTTGGGGGCCCGAGCACAGATACGCAGTATTTT.

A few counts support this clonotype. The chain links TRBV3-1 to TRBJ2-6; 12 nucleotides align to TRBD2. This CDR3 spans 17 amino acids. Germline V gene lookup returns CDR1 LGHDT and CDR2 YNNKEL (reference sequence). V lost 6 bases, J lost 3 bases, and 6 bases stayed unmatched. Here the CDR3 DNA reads TGTGCCAGCAGTAGACTAGCGGGAGTCAGTGGGGCCAACGTCCTGACTTTC. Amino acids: CASSRLAGVSGANVLTF.

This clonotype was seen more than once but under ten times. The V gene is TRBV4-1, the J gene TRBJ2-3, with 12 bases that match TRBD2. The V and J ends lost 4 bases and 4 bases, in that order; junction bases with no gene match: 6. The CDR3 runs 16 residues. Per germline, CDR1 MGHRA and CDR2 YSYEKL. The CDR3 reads CASSLGLAGIADTQYF. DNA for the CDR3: TGCGCCAGCAGCCTGGGACTAGCGGGTATAGCAGATACGCAGTATTTT.

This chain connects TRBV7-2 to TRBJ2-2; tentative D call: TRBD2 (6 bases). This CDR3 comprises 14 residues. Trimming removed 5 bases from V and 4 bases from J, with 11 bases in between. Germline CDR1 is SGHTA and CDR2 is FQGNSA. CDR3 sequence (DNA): TGTGCCAGCAGCCGCCGGGGGTCCACCGGGGAGCTGTTTTTT. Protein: CASSRRGSTGELFF.

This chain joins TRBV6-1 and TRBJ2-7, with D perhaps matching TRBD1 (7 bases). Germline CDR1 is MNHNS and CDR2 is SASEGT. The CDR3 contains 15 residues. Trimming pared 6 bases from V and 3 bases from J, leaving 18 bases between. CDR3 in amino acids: CASSPYGGTDYEQYV. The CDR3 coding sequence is TGTGCCAGCAGCCCATACGGCGGGACAGACTACGAGCAGTACGTC.

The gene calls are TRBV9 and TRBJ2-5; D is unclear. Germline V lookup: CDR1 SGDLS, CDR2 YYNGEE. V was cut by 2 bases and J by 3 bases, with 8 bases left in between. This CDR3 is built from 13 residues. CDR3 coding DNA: TGTGCCAGCAGCGTTCAAACGGAAGAGACCCAGTACTTC. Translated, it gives CASSVQTEETQYF.

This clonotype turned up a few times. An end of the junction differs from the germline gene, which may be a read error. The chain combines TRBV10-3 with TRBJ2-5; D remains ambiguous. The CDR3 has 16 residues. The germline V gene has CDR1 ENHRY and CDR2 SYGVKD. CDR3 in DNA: TGTGCCATCAGCGGAGAAGTGGGGTCTTCCACAGAGGCCCAGTACTTC. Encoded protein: CAISGEVGSSTEAQYF.

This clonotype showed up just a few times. This chain's CDR3 is CSTAGGRLDTQYF. DNA of the CDR3: TGCAGTACCGCGGGGGGGCGATTAGATACGCAGTATTTT. The chain combines TRBV20-1 with TRBJ2-3, with 9 bases identical to TRBD2. V shed 8 bases and J 5 bases; nucleotides not matched to a gene: 8. The CDR3 consists of 13 residues. CDR1 is DFQATT and CDR2 is SNEGSKA in the germline V gene (reference sequence).

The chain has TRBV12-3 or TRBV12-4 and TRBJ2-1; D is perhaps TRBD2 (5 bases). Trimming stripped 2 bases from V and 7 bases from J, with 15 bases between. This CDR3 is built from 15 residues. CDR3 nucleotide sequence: TGTGCCAGCAGTTTAAGGTCTCTAGGGAGAAATGAGCAGTTCTTC. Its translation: CASSLRSLGRNEQFF.

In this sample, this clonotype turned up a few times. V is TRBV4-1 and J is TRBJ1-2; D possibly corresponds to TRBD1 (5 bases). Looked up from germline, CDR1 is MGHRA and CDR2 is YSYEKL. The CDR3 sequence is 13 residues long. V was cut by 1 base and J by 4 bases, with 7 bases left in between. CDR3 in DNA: TGCGCCAGCAGCCAAGGACAGCTCTATGGCTACACCTTC. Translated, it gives CASSQGQLYGYTF.

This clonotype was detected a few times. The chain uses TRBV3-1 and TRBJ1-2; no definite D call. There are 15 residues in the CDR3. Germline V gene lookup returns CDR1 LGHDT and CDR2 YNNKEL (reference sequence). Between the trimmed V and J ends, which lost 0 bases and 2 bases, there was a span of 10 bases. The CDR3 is CASSQEGKGNYGYTF. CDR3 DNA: TGTGCCAGCAGCCAAGAGGGAAAGGGAAACTATGGCTACACCTTC.

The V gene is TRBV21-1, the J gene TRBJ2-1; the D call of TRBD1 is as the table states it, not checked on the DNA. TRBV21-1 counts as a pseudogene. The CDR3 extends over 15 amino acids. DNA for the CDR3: TGTGCCAGCAGCAAAGCTAGGAGGCCAGGGGCCGAGCAGTTCTTC. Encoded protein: CASSKARRPGAEQFF.

The chain's CDR3 is CASSVEGGISHNEQFF. CDR3 sequence (DNA): TGTGCCAGCAGCGTAGAGGGGGGGATTAGCCACAATGAGCAGTTCTTC. The chain couples TRBV9 to TRBJ2-1, with D perhaps TRBD2 (7 bases). The germline gives CDR1 SGDLS, CDR2 YYNGEE. The CDR3 has 16 amino acids. V lost 0 bases, J lost 5 bases, and 15 bases lay in between.

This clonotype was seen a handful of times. CDR3 residues: CSARDTGGFSNQPQHF. CDR3 coding DNA: TGCAGTGCTAGAGATACAGGGGGCTTCAGCAATCAGCCCCAGCATTTT. The rearrangement uses TRBV20-1 and TRBJ1-5, with TRBD1 matching 9 bases. The CDR3 has 16 amino acids. Per the germline V gene, CDR1 is DFQATT and CDR2 is SNEGSKA (reference sequence). V lost 0 bases, J lost 1 base, and 4 bases stayed unmatched.

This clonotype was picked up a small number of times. This CDR3 is CASSQGTIWAYNEQFF. CDR3 nucleotide sequence: TGTGCCAGCAGCCAAGGAACGATTTGGGCCTACAATGAGCAGTTCTTC. The chain combines TRBV14 with TRBJ2-1; D not resolved. The CDR3 extends over 16 amino acids. Trimming took off 1 base at V and 2 bases at J, with 12 bases between the two ends. Germline loops: CDR1 SGHDN, CDR2 FVKESK.

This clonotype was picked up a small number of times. The CDR3, as DNA: TGCGCCAGCAGCTTTAACGTTAATGAAAAACTGTTTTTT. Translated: CASSFNVNEKLFF. The chain carries TRBV5-1 and TRBJ1-4; D is uncertain. The germline V gene encodes CDR1 SGHRS and CDR2 YFSETQ. The CDR3 loop spans 13 amino acids. Trimming removed 2 bases from V and 4 bases from J, with 6 bases in between.

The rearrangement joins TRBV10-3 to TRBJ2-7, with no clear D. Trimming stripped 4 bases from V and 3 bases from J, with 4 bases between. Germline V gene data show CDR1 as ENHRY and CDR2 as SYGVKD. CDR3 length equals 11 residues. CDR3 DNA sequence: TGTGCCATCAGTGTCGACTACGAGCAGTACTTC. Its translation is CAISVDYEQYF.

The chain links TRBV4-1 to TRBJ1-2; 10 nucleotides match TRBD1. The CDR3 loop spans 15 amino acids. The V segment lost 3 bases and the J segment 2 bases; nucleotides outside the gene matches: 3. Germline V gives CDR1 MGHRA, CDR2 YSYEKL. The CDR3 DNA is TGCGCCAGCAGCCACCCGGGACAGGGGAACTATGGCTACACCTTC. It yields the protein CASSHPGQGNYGYTF.

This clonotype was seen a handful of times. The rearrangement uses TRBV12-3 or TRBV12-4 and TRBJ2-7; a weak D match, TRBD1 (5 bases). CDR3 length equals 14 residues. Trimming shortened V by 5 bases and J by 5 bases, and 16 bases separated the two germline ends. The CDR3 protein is CASSLGELNNEQYF. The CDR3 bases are TGTGCCAGCAGTCTAGGGGAACTAAATAACGAGCAGTACTTC.

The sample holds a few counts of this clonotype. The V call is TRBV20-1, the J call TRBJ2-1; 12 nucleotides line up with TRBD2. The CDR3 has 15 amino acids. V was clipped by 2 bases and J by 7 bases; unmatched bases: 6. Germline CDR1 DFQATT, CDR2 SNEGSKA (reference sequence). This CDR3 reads CSARLLAGGGNEQFF. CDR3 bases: TGCAGTGCTAGATTACTAGCGGGGGGTGGAAATGAGCAGTTCTTC.

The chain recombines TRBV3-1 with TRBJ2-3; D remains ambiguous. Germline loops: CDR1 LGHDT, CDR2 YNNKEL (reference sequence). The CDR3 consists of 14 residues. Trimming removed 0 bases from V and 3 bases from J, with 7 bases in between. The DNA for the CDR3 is TGTGCCAGCAGCCAAGACCTAACAACAGATACGCAGTATTTT. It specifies CASSQDLTTDTQYF.

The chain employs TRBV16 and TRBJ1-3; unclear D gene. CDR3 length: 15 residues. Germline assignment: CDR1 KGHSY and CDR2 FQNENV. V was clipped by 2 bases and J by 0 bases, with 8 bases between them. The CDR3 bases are TGTGCCAGCAGCCAAGGTATAGCCTCTGGAAACACCATATATTTT. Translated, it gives CASSQGIASGNTIYF.

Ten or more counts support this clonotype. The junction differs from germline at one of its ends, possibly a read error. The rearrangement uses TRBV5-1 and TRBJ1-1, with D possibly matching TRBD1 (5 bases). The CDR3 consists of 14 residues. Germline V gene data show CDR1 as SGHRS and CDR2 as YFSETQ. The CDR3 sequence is CASSLGPGNTEAFF. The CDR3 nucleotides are TGTGCCAGCAGCCTGGGACCTGGGAACACTGAAGCTTTCTTT.

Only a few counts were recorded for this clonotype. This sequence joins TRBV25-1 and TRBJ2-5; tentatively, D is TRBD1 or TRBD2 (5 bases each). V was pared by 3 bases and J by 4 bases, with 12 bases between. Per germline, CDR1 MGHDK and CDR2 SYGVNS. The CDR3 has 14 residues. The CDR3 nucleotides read TGTGCCAGCAGTGAGTCGTATGGGGGAGAGACCCAGTACTTC. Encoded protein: CASSESYGGETQYF.

The CDR3 loop is CASSPGLGEEQFF. The DNA of the CDR3 is TGTGCCAGCTCACCGGGACTAGGGGAGGAGCAGTTCTTC. The chain links TRBV18 to TRBJ2-1, with TRBD2 identical over 8 bases. V was pared by 3 bases and J by 10 bases, with 5 bases of the junction left unmatched. CDR1 and CDR2 from the germline V gene are KGHSH and LQKENI. CDR3 size: 13 residues.

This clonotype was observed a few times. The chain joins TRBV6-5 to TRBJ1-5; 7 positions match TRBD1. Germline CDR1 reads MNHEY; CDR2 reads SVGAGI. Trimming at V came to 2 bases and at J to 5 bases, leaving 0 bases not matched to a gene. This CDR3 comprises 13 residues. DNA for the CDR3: TGTGCCAGCAGTTACAGGGGGCATCAGCCCCAGCATTTT. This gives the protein CASSYRGHQPQHF.